This T cell receptor (beta chain) was obtained from a study of T cell responses to AZD1222 COVID-19 vaccine (dated by TCRdb to about 2021). About the investigation overall: AZD1222 recipients given second doses at about 4 weeks or at about 12 weeks were pooled, since spike-specific TCR depth and breadth were not found to differ between the two schedules. Trial participants were enrolled by age into 18-55, 56-69 and 70-plus year subgroups, with roughly 160, 29 and 62 TCR-sequenced participants respectively. TCR sequencing covered 230 to 250 trial participants: 200 to 210 given two doses of AZD1222 and 26 given two doses of MenACWY control vaccine. Overall results and qualifications from the work: Conclusions about previously exposed vaccinees are limited because only six or seven AZD1222 recipients were SARS-CoV-2 seropositive at baseline. Reportedly, close to half of the unique spike-specific TCRs recognized epitopes lying outside the regions that are mutated in the B.1.351 and B.1.1.7 variants. Most participants were white British and females outnumbered males, and the authors suggested that clonal diversity may have been underestimated. The 56-69-year group was small, and its depth increase did not reach significance, likely because of low power. The whole spike protein was spanned by vaccine-associated CD4 TCRs, and dominant responses were seen in regions 160-218 and 743-854. Because no day 14 peak-response samples were available, repertoires were characterized only after the peak T cell response. A significant rise in spike-specific TCR breadth and depth was observed after two AZD1222 doses relative to day 0 and relative to MenACWY recipients.

The time point label on this specimen signifies: baseline before first vaccination. Samples from vaccinated people were obtained from the UK trials COV001 and COV002, which included a single-blind randomized controlled phase 2/3 trial of AZD1222 (ChAdOx1 nCoV-19) in healthy adults. For TCRbeta chain sequencing, PBMC samples from trial participants were taken at day 0 and at day 28 after the second dose. V drops 5 bases and J drops 4 bases, leaving 11 bases in between. Sequences LNHNV (CDR1) and YYDKDF (CDR2) are obtained from the germline V gene (reference sequence). Taken from cysteine to phenylalanine, the CDR3 has 13 residues. This entry keeps only the CDR3 DNA: 39 bases, framed from base 1. Concerning this clone itself: Its antigen is currently not known. Per-base qualities were not stored, and no clone one base away is much larger.

The CDR3 regions of human TCRbeta chains were subjected to immunosequencing. The authors' pipeline ran thus. TCRs in the repertoires were matched against a reference library of SARS-CoV-2-specific TCRs that had been generated with the MIRA antigen-specificity platform. Breadth was defined as the fraction of unique TCRs that were SARS-CoV-2-associated, and depth was defined as the fraction of total T cells that were SARS-CoV-2-associated. Using the MIRA data, each spike-specific TCR was mapped to the spike region that the TCR reacts to and placed in a CD4 or CD8 class. Log10-transformed breadth and depth values were compared by one-way ANOVA with Sidak's multiple comparisons tests. TCRdb provides this immuneACCESS table in a form limited to in-frame rearrangements. Some clones are lacking; in checked studies, under half of them reflect an unresolved V gene, and why the rest are absent is not known. From that table come the V and J calls and clone size; the DNA was used to work out D and trimming. The sample data list 90,000 to 95,000 clones, and around 86% of these were observed just once. The ten largest account for roughly a tenth of the sample.

Recombination connected TRBV15 to TRBJ1-1; TRBD1 is perhaps the D gene, given 6 matching bases. The starting material was peripheral blood, obtained on day 0 of AZD1222 vaccination. The receptor was derived from an adult in good health. The CDR3 reads CATSLQGGTEAFF. At the DNA level, the sequence is TGTGCCACCAGCCTACAGGGTGGCACTGAAGCTTTCTTT.